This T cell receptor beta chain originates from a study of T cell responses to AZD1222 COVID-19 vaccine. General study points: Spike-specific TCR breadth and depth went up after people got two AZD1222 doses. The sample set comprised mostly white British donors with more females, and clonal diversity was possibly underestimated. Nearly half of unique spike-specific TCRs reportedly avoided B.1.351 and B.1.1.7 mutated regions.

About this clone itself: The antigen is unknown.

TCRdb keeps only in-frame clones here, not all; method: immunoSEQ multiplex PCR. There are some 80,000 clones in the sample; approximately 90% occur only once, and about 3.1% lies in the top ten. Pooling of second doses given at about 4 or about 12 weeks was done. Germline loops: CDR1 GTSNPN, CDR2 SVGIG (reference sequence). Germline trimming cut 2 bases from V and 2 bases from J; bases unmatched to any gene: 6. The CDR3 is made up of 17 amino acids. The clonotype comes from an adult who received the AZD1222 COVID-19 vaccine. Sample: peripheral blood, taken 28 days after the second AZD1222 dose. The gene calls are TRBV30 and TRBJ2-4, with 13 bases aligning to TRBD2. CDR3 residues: CAWSKLAGGPPKNIQYF. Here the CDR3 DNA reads TGTGCCTGGAGTAAACTAGCGGGAGGGCCTCCCAAAAACATTCAGTACTTC.